This TCR beta chain derives from a study of memory CD4+ T cells and cytomegalovirus serostatus. Study in general: Of the healthy Belgian adults, under 10 were CMV seropositive and 20 to 30 seronegative.

Per the study methods: After removing out-of-frame reads, around 2 million distinct TCRbeta sequences remained. The method was immunoSEQ multiplex PCR; TCRdb's version includes in-frame clones alone and lacks a portion of them. V, J and clone size are those of that table, while D and trimming were read from the DNA. Counted here are 50,000 or so clones, around four fifths occurring once; the ten biggest clones make up roughly 1.2%. Single viable CD3+CD4+CD8-CD45RO+ cells were sorted as the memory CD4+ T cells. As concerns this clone: Its antigen is still unknown.

Study results and limitations: A US-trained random forest predicted CMV serostatus with median AUC around 0.91. Of under 200 reported CMV TCRbeta sequences, 65 to 85 were found in memory CD4+ repertoires.

The V and J ends lost 4 bases and 7 bases respectively, with 18 bases between them. The germline V gene encodes CDR1 SGHKS and CDR2 YYEKEE (reference sequence). The CDR3 has 15 amino acids. This TCR derives from an adult in good health and CMV-seropositive. V and J are TRBV5-5 and TRBJ1-5; D is undetermined. Sequencing was performed on memory CD4+ T cells from blood. The CDR3 DNA reads as TGTGCCAGCAGCCCGGGAGTCCTCCCCGCCCAGCCCCAGCATTTT. Translating gives CASSPGVLPAQPQHF. Drawing the rest from reference TRBV5-5 and TRBJ1-5, the complete variable domain is DAGVTQSPTHLIKTRGQQVTLRCSPISGHKSVSWYQQVLGQGPQFIFQYYEKEERGRGNFPDRFSARQFPNYSSELNVNALLLGDSALYLCASSPGVLPAQPQHFGDGTRLSIL.